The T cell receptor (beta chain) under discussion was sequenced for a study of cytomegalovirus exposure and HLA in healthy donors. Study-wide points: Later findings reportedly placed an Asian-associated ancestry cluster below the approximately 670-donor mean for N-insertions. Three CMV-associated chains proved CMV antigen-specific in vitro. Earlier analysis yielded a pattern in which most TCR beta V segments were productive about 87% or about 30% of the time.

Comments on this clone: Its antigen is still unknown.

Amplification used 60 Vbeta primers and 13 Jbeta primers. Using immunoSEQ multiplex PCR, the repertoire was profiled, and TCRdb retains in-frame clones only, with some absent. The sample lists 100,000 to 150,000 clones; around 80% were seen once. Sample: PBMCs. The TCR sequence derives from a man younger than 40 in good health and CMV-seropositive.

The CDR3 nucleotides are TGTGCCAGCAGTTTAGTAGGCGGGTACACCGGGGAGCTGTTTTTT. Amino acids: CASSLVGGYTGELFF. V is TRBV27 and J is TRBJ2-2, with D perhaps TRBD2 (5 bases). Germline values: CDR1 MNHEY, CDR2 SMNVEV (reference sequence). Trimming took 2 bases from V and 3 from J, leaving 10 bases between them. This CDR3 is built from 15 residues.